One sample yielded the 5 T cell receptor beta chains listed below, sequenced in a study of blood T cell repertoires in COVID-19. Repertoires were generated with immunoSEQ multiplex PCR, while TCRdb's copy carries only in-frame clones and drops some. Of 200,000 to 250,000 clones in the sample, 80% to 90% were seen once. The sequenced material came from peripheral blood. Receptors were obtained from a man in his forties or fifties with active or convalescent COVID-19.

The chain joins TRBV30 to TRBJ2-2; 7 bases are a match to TRBD1. Per the germline V gene, CDR1 is GTSNPN and CDR2 is SVGIG (reference sequence). CDR3 length equals 14 residues. V lost 1 base to trimming and J lost 5 bases; unmatched junction nucleotides: 4. The CDR3 protein is CAWSGQQGTGELFF. The CDR3 nucleotides read TGTGCCTGGAGTGGCCAACAGGGGACCGGGGAGCTGTTTTTT.

The chain links TRBV5-1 to TRBJ2-1; a possible D gene is TRBD2 (6 bases). The germline V gene encodes CDR1 SGHRS and CDR2 YFSETQ. Trimming removed 2 bases from V and 7 bases from J, with 16 bases in between. There are 15 residues in the CDR3. The CDR3 loop is CASSFGGPELNEQFF. CDR3 sequence (DNA): TGCGCCAGCAGCTTTGGAGGGCCTGAGTTGAATGAGCAGTTCTTC.

To note about this clone: In the same sample, other DNA sequences code for this CDR3. This rearrangement joins TRBV6-5 to TRBJ1-3; 7 bases agree with TRBD1. The V gene's germline CDR1 is MNHEY and CDR2 SVGAGI. CDR3 length: 13 residues. Unmatched junction bases numbered 2, after V lost 6 bases and J lost 3 bases. The CDR3 region is CASSPGGGNTIYF. The CDR3 region has the DNA TGTGCCAGCAGCCCAGGGGGTGGAAACACCATATATTTT.

V usage is TRBV4-3 and J usage is TRBJ1-1, with a weak D call TRBD1 (5 bases). This CDR3 region has 12 residues. Trimming pared 0 bases from V and 7 bases from J, leaving 6 bases between. The V gene's germline CDR1 is LGHNA and CDR2 YSLEER. CDR3 bases: TGCGCCAGCAGCCAAGATAGGGGTGAAGCTTTCTTT. It codes for CASSQDRGEAFF.

CDR3 DNA sequence: TGCGCCAGCAGCTTGGAGGGCAGGGGTTTCGACGAGCAGTACTTC. It specifies CASSLEGRGFDEQYF. The V call is TRBV5-1, the J call TRBJ2-7; weak D call: TRBD1 (6 bases). This CDR3 has 15 amino acids. Trimming took 0 bases from V and 5 from J, leaving 15 bases between them. CDR1 and CDR2 from the germline V gene are SGHRS and YFSETQ. Looking up the rest from reference TRBV5-1 and TRBJ2-7 gives the full variable domain: KAGVTQTPRYLIKTRGQQVTLSCSPISGHRSVSWYQQTPGQGLQFLFEYFSETQRNKGNFPGRFSGRQFSNSRSEMNVSTLELGDSALYLCASSLEGRGFDEQYFGPGTRLTVT.